A selection of T cell receptor beta chains follows, all from one sample in a study of blood T cells in healthy people across ages. TCRdb processed the 5' RACE reads anew with MiXCR; each CDR3 protein has one entry. The data show 1,100,000 or so distinct CDR3 sequences, under 55% seen once. Sequencing used blood. These receptors all come from a woman between 55 and 75 years old in good health. Each CDR3 is given without its conserved first and last residue. The order of the fields is J gene, D gene, V gene, CDR3 protein. The D gene is left open where the match is weak.

j_call: TRBJ2-7; d_call: -; v_call: TRBV19; cdr3_aa: ASSITLYASYEQY
j_call: TRBJ2-1; d_call: TRBD2; v_call: TRBV11-1; cdr3_aa: ASSFLTSGSLDEQF
j_call: TRBJ2-5; d_call: TRBD2; v_call: TRBV12-3/TRBV12-4; cdr3_aa: ASSLALGGLAALETQY
j_call: TRBJ2-5; d_call: TRBD2; v_call: TRBV20-1; cdr3_aa: SAPVGRAWETQY
j_call: TRBJ2-5; d_call: -; v_call: TRBV7-2; cdr3_aa: ASSRPRLAEIGEQY
j_call: TRBJ2-7; d_call: TRBD2; v_call: TRBV3-1; cdr3_aa: ASSQGDSGSEQY
j_call: TRBJ2-3; d_call: -; v_call: TRBV10-3; cdr3_aa: AIGLGAASTDTQY
j_call: TRBJ1-2; d_call: -; v_call: TRBV6-1; cdr3_aa: ASRQAPGILYGYT
j_call: -; d_call: -; v_call: TRBV6-6; cdr3_aa: ASSLPKGRGETQY
j_call: TRBJ2-2; d_call: TRBD1; v_call: TRBV27; cdr3_aa: ASSFLSTGEDGELF
j_call: TRBJ2-7; d_call: TRBD2; v_call: TRBV6-2/TRBV6-3; cdr3_aa: ASSPGLVGIQY
j_call: TRBJ2-5; d_call: -; v_call: TRBV20-1; cdr3_aa: SARSRAGETQY
j_call: TRBJ1-1; d_call: -; v_call: TRBV29-1; cdr3_aa: SVLIQGRAEAF
j_call: TRBJ2-3; d_call: -; v_call: TRBV6-5; cdr3_aa: ASSLRGGADTQY
j_call: TRBJ2-1; d_call: -; v_call: TRBV5-4; cdr3_aa: ASSLGRPSNNEQF
j_call: TRBJ1-1; d_call: -; v_call: TRBV28; cdr3_aa: ASSPKRGAF
j_call: TRBJ2-5; d_call: -; v_call: TRBV20-1; cdr3_aa: SASWPSQETQY
j_call: -; d_call: -; v_call: TRBV20-1; cdr3_aa: SALGPGPYNEQY
j_call: TRBJ2-5; d_call: TRBD1; v_call: TRBV5-1; cdr3_aa: ASSLFSGTAETQY
j_call: TRBJ2-3; d_call: TRBD1; v_call: TRBV2; cdr3_aa: ASSPDRGVADTQY
j_call: TRBJ2-7; d_call: -; v_call: TRBV27; cdr3_aa: ASSLTTGLHYEQY
j_call: TRBJ1-2; d_call: -; v_call: TRBV6-2/TRBV6-3; cdr3_aa: ASSSYVYNYGYT
j_call: TRBJ2-3; d_call: -; v_call: TRBV7-6; cdr3_aa: ASSLDGSLTDTQY
j_call: TRBJ2-1; d_call: -; v_call: TRBV12-3/TRBV12-4; cdr3_aa: ASRVGQGGLSYNEQF